A selection of T cell receptor beta chains follows, all from one sample in a study of cytomegalovirus exposure and HLA in healthy donors. TCRdb's table, derived via immunoSEQ multiplex PCR, lists solely in-frame clones and lacks some. The sample has 170,000 or so clones, 75% to 85% seen once. Sequenced material: PBMCs. All receptors come from a man aged 45-65 years in good health and CMV-seropositive. Each CDR3 is given without its conserved first and last residue. A D gene is named only where the DNA matches it firmly.

d_call | v_call | cdr3_aa
TRBD2 | TRBV5-1 | ASSLVLAGTGELF
NA | TRBV5-6 | ASSFPGGDTGELF
NA | TRBV6-1 | ASRDRLGLGYT
NA | TRBV5-1 | ASSPVGADGQPQH
TRBD1 | TRBV7-9 | ASSSIGQEWQPEAF
TRBD1 | TRBV18 | ASSGQSNQPQH
NA | TRBV6-1 | ASSEALRVQPQH
NA | TRBV19 | ASSIGGERRTRGSPLH
TRBD1 | TRBV18 | ASSPTGGNSPLH
NA | TRBV6-5 | ASSLGGFYNEQF
NA | TRBV7-9 | ASSSGQPEAF
NA | TRBV11-2 | ASSGAEWMQY
NA | TRBV11-3 | ASSSPVEGTDTQY
TRBD1 | TRBV9 | ASSVQGVGGNTIY
TRBD2 | TRBV5-1 | ASSFPGTSGPGTYNEQF
TRBD1 | TRBV2 | ASSEQGARTGELF
NA | TRBV18 | ASSPPGSHNEQF
NA | TRBV27 | ASSLTGGYGCT
TRBD1 | TRBV5-1 | ASATTGTYSGNTIY
TRBD1 | TRBV18 | ASSDRGQVNNEQF
NA | TRBV5-6 | ASSRTDNYGYT
TRBD1 | TRBV9 | ASSGTGGNYGYT
NA | TRBV6-1 | ASSRDTQETQY
TRBD2 | TRBV7-2 | ASSGGRAYNEQF
NA | TRBV27 | ASSLAKERTPQY
NA | TRBV5-8 | ASSLVRGAVQETQY
NA | TRBV6-1 | AMGGAVNNSPLH
NA | TRBV5-1 | ASSLTGAEAF
NA | TRBV7-8 | ASSPGRGYEQY
NA | TRBV11-3 | ASSRGAGLYNEQF
TRBD1 | TRBV13 | ASSLGTGGVEDTQY
TRBD2 | TRBV2 | ASSEQRGNEQF